This T cell receptor beta chain was sequenced in a study of blood T cell repertoires in COVID-19. Assay: immunoSEQ multiplex PCR; the TCRdb copy retains only in-frame clones and omits some. The data show 500,000 or so clones, around 87% seen once. Germline CDR1 is LNHDA and CDR2 is SQIVND (reference sequence). There are 14 residues in the CDR3. Trimming pared 10 bases from V and 3 bases from J, leaving 16 bases between. What was sequenced was PBMCs or T cells enriched from blood (not recorded which). This chain joins TRBV19 and TRBJ1-5, with no clear D. This TCR was sampled from a woman aged 18-29 years who had recovered from COVID-19. This CDR3 is CATHPGRDNQPQHF. Here the CDR3 DNA reads TGTGCCACCCATCCTGGACGGGACAATCAGCCCCAGCATTTT.